This T cell receptor beta chain derives from a study of spatial heterogeneity in lung cancer. Whole-study context: A total of around 67 untreated early-stage non-small cell lung cancer patients served as donors.

The CDR3 totals 11 residues. CDR1 and CDR2 from the germline V gene are SGHVS and FQNEAQ. Trimming took 3 bases from V and 5 from J, leaving 4 bases between them. There are a few counts of this clonotype. TCRdb re-derived calls from the 5' RACE reads in MiXCR, one entry per CDR3 protein. The data hold roughly 120,000 distinct CDR3 sequences, with approximately 12% observed a single time. Time point here: blood at routine non-recurrence follow-up after resection. Whole RNA from tumor, nontumor lung or frozen PBMC was sequenced unsorted. The receptor's source is a male donor with early-stage non-small cell lung cancer. The starting material was PBMCs, obtained at follow-up. The genes are TRBV7-8 and TRBJ2-5; D is ambiguous. CDR3 region: CASSLFETQYF. The DNA of the CDR3 is TGTGCCAGCAGCTTGTTTGAGACCCAGTACTTC.